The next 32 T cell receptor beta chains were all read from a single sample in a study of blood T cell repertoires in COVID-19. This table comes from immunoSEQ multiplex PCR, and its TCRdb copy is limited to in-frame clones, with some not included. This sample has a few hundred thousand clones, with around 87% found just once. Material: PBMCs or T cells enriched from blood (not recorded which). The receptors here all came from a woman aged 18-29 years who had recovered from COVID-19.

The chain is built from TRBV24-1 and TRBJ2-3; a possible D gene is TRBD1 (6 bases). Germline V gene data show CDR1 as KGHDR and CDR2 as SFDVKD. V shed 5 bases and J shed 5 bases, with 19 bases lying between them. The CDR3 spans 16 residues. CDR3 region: CATSGNPGRGQDTQYF. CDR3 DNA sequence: TGTGCCACCAGTGGGAATCCGGGACGGGGACAAGATACGCAGTATTTT.

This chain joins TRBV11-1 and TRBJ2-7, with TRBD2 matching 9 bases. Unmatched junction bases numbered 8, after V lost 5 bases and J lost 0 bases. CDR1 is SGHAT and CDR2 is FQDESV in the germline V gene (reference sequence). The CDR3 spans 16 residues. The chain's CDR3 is CASSVGSSGTSYEQYF. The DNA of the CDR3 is TGTGCCAGCAGCGTAGGTTCTAGCGGGACCTCCTACGAGCAGTACTTC.

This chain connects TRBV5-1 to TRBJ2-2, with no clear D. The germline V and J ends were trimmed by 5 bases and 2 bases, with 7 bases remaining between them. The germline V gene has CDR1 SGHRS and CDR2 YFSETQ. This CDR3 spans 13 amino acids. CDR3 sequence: CASRRENTGELFF. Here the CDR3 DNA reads TGCGCCAGCAGGCGAGAAAACACCGGGGAGCTGTTTTTT.

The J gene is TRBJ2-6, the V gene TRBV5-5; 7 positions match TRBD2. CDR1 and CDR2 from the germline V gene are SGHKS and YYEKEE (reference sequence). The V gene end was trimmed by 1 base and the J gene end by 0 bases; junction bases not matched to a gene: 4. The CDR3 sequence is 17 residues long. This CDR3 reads CASSLLGLSSGANVLTF. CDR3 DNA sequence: TGTGCCAGCAGCTTGCTGGGACTAAGCTCTGGGGCCAACGTCCTGACTTTC.

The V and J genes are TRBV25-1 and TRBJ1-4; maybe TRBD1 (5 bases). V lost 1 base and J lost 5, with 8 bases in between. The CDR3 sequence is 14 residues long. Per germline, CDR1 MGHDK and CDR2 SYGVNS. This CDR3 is CASSESGGNEKLFF. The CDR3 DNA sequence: TGTGCCAGCAGTGAATCTGGGGGGAATGAAAAACTGTTTTTT.

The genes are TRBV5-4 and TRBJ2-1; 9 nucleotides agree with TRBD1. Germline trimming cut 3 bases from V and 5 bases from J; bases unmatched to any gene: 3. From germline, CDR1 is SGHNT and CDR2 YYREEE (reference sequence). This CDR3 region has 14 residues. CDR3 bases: TGTGCCAGCAGCTCGACAGGGGGGGACAATGAGCAGTTCTTC. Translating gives CASSSTGGDNEQFF.

Here the CDR3 reads CASSQVAGGTLDEQYF. Here the CDR3 DNA reads TGCGCCAGCAGCCAGGTAGCGGGGGGGACCTTGGACGAGCAGTACTTC. The chain links TRBV4-1 to TRBJ2-7, with 11 bases identical to TRBD2. V lost 3 bases to trimming and J lost 5 bases; unmatched junction nucleotides: 9. The CDR3 is 16 amino acids. Looked up from germline, CDR1 is MGHRA and CDR2 is YSYEKL.

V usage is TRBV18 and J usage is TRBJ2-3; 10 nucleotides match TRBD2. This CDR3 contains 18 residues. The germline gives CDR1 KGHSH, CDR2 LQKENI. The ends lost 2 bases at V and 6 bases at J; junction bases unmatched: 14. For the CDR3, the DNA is TGTGCCAGCTCACCATTGCCTTCTAGCGGGGGCCCGGGGGATACGCAGTATTTT. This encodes CASSPLPSSGGPGDTQYF.

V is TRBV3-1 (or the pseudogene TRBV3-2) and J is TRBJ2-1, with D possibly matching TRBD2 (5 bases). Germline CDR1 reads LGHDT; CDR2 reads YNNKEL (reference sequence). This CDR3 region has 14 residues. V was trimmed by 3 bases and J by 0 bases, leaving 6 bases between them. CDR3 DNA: TGTGCCAGCAGCCAGGGAGACTCCTACAATGAGCAGTTCTTC. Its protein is CASSQGDSYNEQFF.

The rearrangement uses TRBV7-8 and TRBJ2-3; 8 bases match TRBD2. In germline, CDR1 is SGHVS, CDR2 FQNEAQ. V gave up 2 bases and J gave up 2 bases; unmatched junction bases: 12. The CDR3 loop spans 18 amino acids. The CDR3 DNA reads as TGTGCCAGCAGCTTAAGCTGGGGGAAGCGGGGGCCCACAGATACGCAGTATTTT. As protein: CASSLSWGKRGPTDTQYF.

The CDR3 DNA reads TGCAGCGTGTACTTCTCTAATTTTGTCGAGCAGTACTTC. Translated: CSVYFSNFVEQYF. The J gene is TRBJ2-7, the V gene TRBV29-1; D call uncertain. Germline values: CDR1 SQVTM, CDR2 ANQGSEA. Trimming took 6 bases from V and 6 from J, leaving 18 bases between them. The CDR3 sequence is 13 residues long.

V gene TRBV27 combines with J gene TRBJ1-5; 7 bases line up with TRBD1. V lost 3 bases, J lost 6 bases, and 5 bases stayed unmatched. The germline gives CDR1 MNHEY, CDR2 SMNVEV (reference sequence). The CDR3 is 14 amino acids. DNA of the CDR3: TGTGCCAGCAGTTTCGACAGGGAAGGTCAGCCCCAGCATTTT. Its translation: CASSFDREGQPQHF.

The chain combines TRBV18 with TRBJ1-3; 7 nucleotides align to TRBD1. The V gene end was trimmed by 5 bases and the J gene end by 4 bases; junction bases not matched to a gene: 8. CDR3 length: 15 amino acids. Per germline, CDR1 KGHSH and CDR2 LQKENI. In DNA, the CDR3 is TGTGCCAGCTCAGTCGCGGGACAGAGCGGAAACACCATATATTTT. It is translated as CASSVAGQSGNTIYF.

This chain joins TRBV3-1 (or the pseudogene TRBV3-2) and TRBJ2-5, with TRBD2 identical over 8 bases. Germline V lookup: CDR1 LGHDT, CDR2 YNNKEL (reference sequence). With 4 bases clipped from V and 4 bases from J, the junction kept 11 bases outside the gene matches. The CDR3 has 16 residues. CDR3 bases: TGTGCCAGCAGCCTAAACCTCGGGGGGGCAGGAGAGACCCAGTACTTC. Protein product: CASSLNLGGAGETQYF.

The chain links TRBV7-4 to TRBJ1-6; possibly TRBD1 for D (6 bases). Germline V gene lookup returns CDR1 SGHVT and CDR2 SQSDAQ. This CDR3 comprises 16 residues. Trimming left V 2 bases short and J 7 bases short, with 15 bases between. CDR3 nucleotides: TGTGCCAGCAGCTTACCCCCAGGGGCGGAGAATTCACCCCTCCACTTT. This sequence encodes CASSLPPGAENSPLHF. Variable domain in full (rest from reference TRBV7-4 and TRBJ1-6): GAGVSQSPRYKVAKRGRDVALRCDSISGHVTLYWYRQTLGQGSEVLTYSQSDAQRDKSGRPSGRFSAERPERSVSTLKIQRTEQGDSAVYLCASSLPPGAENSPLHFGNGTRLTVT.

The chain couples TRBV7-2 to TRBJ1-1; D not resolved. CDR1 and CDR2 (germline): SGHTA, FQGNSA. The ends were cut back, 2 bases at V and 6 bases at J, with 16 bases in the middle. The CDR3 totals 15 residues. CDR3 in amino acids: CASSLSIWEGPEAFF. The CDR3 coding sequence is TGTGCCAGCAGCTTATCCATTTGGGAGGGCCCTGAAGCTTTCTTT. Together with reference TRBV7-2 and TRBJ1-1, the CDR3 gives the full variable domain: GAGVSQSPSNKVTEKGKDVELRCDPISGHTALYWYRQSLGQGLEFLIYFQGNSAPDKSGLPSDRFSAERTGGSVSTLTIQRTQQEDSAVYLCASSLSIWEGPEAFFGQGTRLTVV.

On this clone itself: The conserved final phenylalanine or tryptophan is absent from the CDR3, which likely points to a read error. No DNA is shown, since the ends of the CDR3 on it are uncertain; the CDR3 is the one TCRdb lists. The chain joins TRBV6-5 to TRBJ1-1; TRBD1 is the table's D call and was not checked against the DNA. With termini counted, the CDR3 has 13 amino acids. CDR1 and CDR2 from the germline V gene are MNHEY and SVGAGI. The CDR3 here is CASQSSPGQGFWV.

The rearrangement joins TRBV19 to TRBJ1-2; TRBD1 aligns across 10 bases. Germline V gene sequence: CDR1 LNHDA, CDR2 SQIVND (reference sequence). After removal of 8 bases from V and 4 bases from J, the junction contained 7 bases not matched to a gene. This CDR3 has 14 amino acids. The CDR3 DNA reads TGTGCCAGTGAGACAGGGGGCGAATCCTATGGCTACACCTTC. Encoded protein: CASETGGESYGYTF.

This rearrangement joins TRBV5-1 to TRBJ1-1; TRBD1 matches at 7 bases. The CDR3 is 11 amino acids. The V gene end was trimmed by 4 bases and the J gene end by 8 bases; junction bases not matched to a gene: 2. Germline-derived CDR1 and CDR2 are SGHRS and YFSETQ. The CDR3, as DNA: TGCGCCAGCAGCGGGACAGCCGAAGCTTTCTTT. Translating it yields CASSGTAEAFF.

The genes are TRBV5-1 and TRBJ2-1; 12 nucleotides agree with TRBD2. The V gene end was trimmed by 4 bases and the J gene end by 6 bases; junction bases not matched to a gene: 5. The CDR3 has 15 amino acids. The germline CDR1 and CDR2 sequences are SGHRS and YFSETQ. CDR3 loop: CASSPGLAGSNEQFF. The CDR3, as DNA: TGCGCCAGCAGCCCGGGACTAGCGGGTTCCAATGAGCAGTTCTTC.

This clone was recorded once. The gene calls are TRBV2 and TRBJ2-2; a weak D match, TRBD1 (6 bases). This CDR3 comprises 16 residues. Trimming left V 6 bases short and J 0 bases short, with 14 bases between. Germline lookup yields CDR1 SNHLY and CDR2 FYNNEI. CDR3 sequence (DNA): TGTGCCAGCAGCCTTGACAGGACCTCGAACACCGGGGAGCTGTTTTTT. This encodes CASSLDRTSNTGELFF.

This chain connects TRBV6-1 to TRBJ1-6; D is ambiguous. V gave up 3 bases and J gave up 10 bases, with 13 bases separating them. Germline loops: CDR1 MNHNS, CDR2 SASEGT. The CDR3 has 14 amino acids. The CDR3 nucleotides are TGTGCCAGCAGTGATATAAGGGCTAGCTCACCCCTCCACTTT. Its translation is CASSDIRASSPLHF.

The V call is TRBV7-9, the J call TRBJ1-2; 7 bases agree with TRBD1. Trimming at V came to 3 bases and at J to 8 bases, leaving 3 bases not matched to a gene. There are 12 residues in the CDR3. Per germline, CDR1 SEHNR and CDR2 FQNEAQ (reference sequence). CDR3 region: CASSLDRTGYTF. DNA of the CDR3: TGTGCCAGCAGCTTGGACAGGACGGGCTACACCTTC.

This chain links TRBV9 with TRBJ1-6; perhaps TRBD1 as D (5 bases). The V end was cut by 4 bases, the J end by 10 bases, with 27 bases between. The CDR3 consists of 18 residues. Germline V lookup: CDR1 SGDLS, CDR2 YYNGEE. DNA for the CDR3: TGTGCCAGCAGCCTAAACCCGTTTAGTGGAGGGACGGGGTCACCCCTCCACTTT. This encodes CASSLNPFSGGTGSPLHF.

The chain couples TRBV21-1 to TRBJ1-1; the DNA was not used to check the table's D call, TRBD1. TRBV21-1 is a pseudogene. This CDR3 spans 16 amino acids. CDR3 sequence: CASSPRQGNMNTEAFF. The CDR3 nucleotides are TGTGCCAGCAGCCCGCGACAGGGAAACATGAACACTGAAGCTTTCTTT.

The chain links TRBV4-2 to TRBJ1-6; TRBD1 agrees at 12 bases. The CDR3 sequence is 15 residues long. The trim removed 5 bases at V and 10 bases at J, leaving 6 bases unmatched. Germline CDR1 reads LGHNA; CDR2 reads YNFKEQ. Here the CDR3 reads CASSDRDRGQSPLHF. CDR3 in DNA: TGTGCCAGCAGCGACCGGGACAGGGGGCAATCACCCCTCCACTTT.

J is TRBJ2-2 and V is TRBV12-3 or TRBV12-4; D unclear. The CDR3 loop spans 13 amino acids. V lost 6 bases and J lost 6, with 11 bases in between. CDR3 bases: TGTGCCAGCAGCGACTTGACTGCCGGGGAGCTGTTTTTT. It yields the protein CASSDLTAGELFF.

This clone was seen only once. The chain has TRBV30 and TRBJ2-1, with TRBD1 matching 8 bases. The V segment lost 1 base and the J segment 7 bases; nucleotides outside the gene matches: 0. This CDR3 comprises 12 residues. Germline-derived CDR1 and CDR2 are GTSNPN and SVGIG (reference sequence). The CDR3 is CAWSGQGNEQFF. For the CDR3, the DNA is TGTGCCTGGAGTGGACAGGGGAATGAGCAGTTCTTC.

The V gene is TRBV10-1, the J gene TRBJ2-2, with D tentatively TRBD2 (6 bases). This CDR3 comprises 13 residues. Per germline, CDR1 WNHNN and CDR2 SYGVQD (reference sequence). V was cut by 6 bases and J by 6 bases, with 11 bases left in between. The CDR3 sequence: CASSLTSPGELFF. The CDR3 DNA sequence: TGCGCCAGCAGCCTAACTAGCCCCGGGGAGCTGTTTTTT.

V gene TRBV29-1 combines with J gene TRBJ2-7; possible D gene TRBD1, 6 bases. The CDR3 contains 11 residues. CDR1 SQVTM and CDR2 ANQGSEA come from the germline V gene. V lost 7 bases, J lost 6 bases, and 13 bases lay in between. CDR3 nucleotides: TGCAGCGGTTACGAAGGGGGCGAGCAGTACTTC. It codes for CSGYEGGEQYF.

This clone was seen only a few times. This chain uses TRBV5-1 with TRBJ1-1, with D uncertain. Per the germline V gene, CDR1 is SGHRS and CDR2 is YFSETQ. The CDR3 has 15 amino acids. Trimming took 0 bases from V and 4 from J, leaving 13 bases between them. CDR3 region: CASSLGDGGSTEAFF. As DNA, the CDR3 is TGCGCCAGCAGCTTGGGCGACGGCGGGAGCACTGAAGCTTTCTTT.

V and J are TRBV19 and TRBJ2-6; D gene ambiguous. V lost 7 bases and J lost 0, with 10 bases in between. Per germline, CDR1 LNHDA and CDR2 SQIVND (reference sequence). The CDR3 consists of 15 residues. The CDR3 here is CASTLRSSGANVLTF. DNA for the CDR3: TGTGCCAGTACCTTACGTAGCTCTGGGGCCAACGTCCTGACTTTC.